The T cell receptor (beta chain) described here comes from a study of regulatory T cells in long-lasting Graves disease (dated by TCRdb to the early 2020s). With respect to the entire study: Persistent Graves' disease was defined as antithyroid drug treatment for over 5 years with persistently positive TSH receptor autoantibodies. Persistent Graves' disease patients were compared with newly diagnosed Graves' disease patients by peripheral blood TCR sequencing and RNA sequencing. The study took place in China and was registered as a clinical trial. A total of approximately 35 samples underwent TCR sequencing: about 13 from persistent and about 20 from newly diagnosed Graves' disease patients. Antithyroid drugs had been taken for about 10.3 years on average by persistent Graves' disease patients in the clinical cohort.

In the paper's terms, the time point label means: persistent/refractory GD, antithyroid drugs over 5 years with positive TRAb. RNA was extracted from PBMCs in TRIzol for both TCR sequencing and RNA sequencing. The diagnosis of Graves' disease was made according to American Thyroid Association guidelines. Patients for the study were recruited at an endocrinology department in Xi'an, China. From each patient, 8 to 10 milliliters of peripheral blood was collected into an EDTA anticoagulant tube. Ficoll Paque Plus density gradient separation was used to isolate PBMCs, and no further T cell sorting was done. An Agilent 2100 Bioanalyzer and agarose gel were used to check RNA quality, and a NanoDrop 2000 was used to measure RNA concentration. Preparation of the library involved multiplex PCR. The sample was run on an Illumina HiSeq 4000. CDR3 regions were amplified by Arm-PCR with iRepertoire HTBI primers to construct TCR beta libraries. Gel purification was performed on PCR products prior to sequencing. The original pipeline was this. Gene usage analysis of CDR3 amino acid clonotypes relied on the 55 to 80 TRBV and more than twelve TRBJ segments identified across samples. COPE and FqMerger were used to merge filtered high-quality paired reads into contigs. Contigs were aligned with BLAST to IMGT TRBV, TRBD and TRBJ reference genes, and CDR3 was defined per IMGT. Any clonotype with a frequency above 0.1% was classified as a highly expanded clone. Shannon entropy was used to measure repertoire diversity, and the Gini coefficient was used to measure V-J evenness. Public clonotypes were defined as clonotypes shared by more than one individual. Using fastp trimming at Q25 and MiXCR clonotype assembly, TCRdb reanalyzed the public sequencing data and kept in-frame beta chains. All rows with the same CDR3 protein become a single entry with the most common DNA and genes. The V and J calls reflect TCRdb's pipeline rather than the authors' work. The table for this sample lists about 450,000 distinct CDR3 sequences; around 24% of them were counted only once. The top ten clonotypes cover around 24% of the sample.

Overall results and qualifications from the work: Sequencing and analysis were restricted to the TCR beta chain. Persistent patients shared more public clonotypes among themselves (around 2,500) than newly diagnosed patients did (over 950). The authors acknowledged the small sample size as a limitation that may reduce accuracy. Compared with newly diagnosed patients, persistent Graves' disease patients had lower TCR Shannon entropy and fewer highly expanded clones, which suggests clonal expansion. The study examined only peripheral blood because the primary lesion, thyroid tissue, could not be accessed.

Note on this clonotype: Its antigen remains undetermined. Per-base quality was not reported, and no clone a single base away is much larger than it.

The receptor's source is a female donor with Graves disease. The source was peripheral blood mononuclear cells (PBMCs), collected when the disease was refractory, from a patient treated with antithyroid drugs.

The DNA is TGCGCCAGCAGCAAGTCACAGGGAAGGACTGAAGCTTTCTTT. Its protein is CASSKSQGRTEAFF. The chain uses TRBV5-1 and TRBJ1-1, with TRBD1 perhaps the D gene, on 6 matching bases. V loses 4 bases of germline sequence and J loses 5 bases, and the interval between the two ends is 15 bases. Via the germline V gene, CDR1 is SGHRS and CDR2 YFSETQ. The CDR3, from cysteine to phenylalanine, totals 14 residues. Only the CDR3 portion is preserved as DNA: 42 bases, with reading frame beginning at the first base.